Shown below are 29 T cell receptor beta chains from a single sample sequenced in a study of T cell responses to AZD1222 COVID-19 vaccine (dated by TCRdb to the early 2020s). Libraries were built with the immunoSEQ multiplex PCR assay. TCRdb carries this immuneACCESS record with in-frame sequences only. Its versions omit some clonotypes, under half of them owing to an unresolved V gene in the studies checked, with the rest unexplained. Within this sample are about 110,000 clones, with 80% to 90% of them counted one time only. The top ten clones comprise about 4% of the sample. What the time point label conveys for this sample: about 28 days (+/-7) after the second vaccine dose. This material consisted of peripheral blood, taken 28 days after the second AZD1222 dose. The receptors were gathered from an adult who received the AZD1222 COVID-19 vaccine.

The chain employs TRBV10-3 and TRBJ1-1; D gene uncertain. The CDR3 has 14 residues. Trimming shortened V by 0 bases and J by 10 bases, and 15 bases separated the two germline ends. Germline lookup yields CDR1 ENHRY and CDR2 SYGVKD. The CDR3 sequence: CAISESGGGQRAFF. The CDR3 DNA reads TGTGCCATCAGTGAGTCGGGCGGCGGCCAACGAGCTTTCTTT.

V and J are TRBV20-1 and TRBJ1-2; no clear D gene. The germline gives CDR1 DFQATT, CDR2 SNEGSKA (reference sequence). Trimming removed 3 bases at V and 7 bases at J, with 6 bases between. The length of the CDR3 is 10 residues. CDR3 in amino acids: CSASMGGYTF. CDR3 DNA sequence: TGCAGTGCTAGTATGGGTGGCTACACCTTC.

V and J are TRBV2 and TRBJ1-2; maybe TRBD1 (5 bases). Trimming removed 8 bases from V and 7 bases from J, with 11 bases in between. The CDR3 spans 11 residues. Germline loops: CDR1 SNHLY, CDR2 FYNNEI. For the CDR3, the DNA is TGTGCCAGCCCAGGGACCCCTGGCTACACCTTC. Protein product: CASPGTPGYTF.

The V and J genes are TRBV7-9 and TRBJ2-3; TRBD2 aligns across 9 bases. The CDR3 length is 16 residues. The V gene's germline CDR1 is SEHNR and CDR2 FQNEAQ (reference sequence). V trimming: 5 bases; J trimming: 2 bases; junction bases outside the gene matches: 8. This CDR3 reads CASSMLAGKVTDTQYF. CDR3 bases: TGTGCCAGCAGCATGCTAGCGGGGAAGGTCACAGATACGCAGTATTTT.

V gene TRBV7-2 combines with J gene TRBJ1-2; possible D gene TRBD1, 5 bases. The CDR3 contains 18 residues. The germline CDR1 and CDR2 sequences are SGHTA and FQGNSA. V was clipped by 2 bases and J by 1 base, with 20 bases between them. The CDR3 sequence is CASSLNIRGNRRNYGYTF. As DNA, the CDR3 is TGTGCCAGCAGCTTAAACATCAGAGGTAACAGGCGTAACTATGGCTACACCTTC. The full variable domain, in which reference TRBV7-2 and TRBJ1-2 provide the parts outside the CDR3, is GAGVSQSPSNKVTEKGKDVELRCDPISGHTALYWYRQSLGQGLEFLIYFQGNSAPDKSGLPSDRFSAERTGGSVSTLTIQRTQQEDSAVYLCASSLNIRGNRRNYGYTFGSGTRLTVV.

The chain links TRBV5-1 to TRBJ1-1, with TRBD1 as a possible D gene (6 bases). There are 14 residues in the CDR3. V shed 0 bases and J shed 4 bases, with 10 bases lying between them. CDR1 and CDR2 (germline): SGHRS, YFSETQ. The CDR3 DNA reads TGCGCCAGCAGCTTGGCTCCAGGGGTCACTGAAGCTTTCTTT. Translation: CASSLAPGVTEAFF. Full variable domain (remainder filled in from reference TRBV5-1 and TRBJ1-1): KAGVTQTPRYLIKTRGQQVTLSCSPISGHRSVSWYQQTPGQGLQFLFEYFSETQRNKGNFPGRFSGRQFSNSRSEMNVSTLELGDSALYLCASSLAPGVTEAFFGQGTRLTVV.

DNA of the CDR3: TGTGCCAGCAGCCAAGAGGGGACCACCTACGAGCAGTACTTC. Amino acid sequence: CASSQEGTTYEQYF. The chain combines TRBV4-2 with TRBJ2-7, with D perhaps given as TRBD1 or TRBD2 (5 bases each). Germline-derived CDR1 and CDR2 are LGHNA and YNFKEQ. This CDR3 region has 14 residues. V dropped 0 bases and J dropped 2 bases, with 8 bases sitting between them.

CDR3 coding DNA: TGTGCCAGCAGCGTTACAGGGGCGTTGGGCTATGGCTACACCTTC. It yields the protein CASSVTGALGYGYTF. The chain couples TRBV9 to TRBJ1-2, with 7 bases that match TRBD1. Trimming cost V 2 bases and J 4 bases; bases outside gene matches: 8. CDR3 length: 15 residues. Germline-derived CDR1 and CDR2 are SGDLS and YYNGEE.

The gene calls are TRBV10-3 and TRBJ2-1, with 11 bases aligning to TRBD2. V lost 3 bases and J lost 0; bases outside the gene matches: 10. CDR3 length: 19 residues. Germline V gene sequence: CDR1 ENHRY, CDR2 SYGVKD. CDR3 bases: TGTGCCATCAGTGAACTTGGTGGCCTAGCGGGGGGCTCCTACAATGAGCAGTTCTTC. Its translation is CAISELGGLAGGSYNEQFF.

This CDR3 reads CASSQSIGVLSTSTDTQYF. The DNA of the CDR3 is TGCGCCAGCAGCCAATCGATTGGTGTTCTCTCCACTAGCACAGATACGCAGTATTTT. The chain employs TRBV4-3 and TRBJ2-3; D is undetermined. CDR3 size: 19 residues. Germline CDR1 reads LGHNA; CDR2 reads YSLEER. Trimming took off 2 bases at V and 0 bases at J, with 21 bases between the two ends.

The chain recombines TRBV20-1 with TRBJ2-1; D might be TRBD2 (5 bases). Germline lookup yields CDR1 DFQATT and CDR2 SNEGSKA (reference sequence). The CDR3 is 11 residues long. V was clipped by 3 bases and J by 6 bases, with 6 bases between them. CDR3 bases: TGCAGTGCTAGGGGAGTCAATGAGCAGTTCTTC. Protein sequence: CSARGVNEQFF.

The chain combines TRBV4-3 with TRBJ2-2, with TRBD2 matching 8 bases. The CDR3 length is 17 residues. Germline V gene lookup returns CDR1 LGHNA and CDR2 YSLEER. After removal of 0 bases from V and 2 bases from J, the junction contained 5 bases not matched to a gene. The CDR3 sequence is CASSQEASGGNTGELFF. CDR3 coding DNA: TGCGCCAGCAGCCAAGAAGCGAGCGGGGGAAACACCGGGGAGCTGTTTTTT.

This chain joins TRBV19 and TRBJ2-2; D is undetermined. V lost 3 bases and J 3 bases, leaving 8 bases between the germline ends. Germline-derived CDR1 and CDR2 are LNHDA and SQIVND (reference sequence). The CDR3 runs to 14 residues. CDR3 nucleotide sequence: TGTGCCAGTAGTATTGGGCAATACACCGGGGAGCTGTTTTTT. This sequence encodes CASSIGQYTGELFF.

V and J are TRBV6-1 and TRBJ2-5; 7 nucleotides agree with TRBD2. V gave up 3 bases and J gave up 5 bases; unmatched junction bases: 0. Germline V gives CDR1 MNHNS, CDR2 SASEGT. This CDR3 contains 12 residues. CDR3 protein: CASSEREETQYF. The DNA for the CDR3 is TGTGCCAGCAGTGAGCGGGAGGAGACCCAGTACTTC.

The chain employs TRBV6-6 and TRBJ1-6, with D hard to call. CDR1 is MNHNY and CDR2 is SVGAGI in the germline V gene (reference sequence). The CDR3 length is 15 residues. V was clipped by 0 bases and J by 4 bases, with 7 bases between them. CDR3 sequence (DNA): TGTGCCAGCAGTTACTCAGGAGCGTATAATTCACCCCTCCACTTT. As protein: CASSYSGAYNSPLHF.

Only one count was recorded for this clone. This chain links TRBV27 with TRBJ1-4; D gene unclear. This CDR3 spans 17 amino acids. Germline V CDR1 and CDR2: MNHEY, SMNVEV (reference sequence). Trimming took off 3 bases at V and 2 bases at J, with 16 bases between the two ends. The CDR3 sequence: CASSFLSPVATNEKLFF. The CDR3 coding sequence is TGTGCCAGCAGTTTTCTATCTCCAGTGGCGACTAATGAAAAACTGTTTTTT.

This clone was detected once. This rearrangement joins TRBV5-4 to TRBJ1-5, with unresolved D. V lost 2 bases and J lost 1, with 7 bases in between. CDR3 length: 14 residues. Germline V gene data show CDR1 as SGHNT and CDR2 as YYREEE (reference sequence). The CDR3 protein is CASSLKGSNQPQHF. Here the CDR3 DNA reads TGTGCCAGCAGCTTAAAGGGAAGCAATCAGCCCCAGCATTTT.

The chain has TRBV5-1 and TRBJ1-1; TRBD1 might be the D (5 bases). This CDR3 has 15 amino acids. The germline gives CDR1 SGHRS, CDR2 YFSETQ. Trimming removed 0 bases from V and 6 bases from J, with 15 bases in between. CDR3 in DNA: TGCGCCAGCAGCTTGGACCCGCAGGGTTGGGCTGAAGCTTTCTTT. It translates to CASSLDPQGWAEAFF.

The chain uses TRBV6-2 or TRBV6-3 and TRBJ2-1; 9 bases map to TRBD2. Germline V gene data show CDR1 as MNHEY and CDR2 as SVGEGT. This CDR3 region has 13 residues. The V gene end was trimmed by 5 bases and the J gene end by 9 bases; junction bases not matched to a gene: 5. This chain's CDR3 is CASSVSGRSEQFF. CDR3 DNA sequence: TGTGCCAGCAGTGTTAGCGGGAGAAGTGAGCAGTTCTTC.

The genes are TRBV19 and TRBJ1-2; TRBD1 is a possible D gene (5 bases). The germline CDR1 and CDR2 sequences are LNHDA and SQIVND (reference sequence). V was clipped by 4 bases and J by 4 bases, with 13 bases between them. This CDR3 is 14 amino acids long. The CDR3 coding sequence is TGTGCCAGTAGTAGACAGACGGGCCTCTATGGCTACACCTTC. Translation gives CASSRQTGLYGYTF. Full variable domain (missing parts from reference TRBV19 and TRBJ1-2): DGGITQSPKYLFRKEGQNVTLSCEQNLNHDAMYWYRQDPGQGLRLIYYSQIVNDFQKGDIAEGYSVSREKKESFPLTVTSAQKNPTAFYLCASSRQTGLYGYTFGSGTRLTVV.

CDR3: CASSEQRLNTEAFF. DNA of the CDR3: TGTGCCAGCAGCGAACAGAGATTGAACACTGAAGCTTTCTTT. The V and J genes are TRBV7-2 and TRBJ1-1; D call uncertain. V was trimmed by 5 bases and J by 0 bases, leaving 10 bases between them. This CDR3 spans 14 amino acids. The V gene's germline CDR1 is SGHTA and CDR2 FQGNSA.

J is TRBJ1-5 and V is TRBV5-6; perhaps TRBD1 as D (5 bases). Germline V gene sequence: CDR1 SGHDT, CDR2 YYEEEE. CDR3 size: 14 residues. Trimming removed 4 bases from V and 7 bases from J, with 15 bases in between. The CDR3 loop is CASSLGGGTQPQHF. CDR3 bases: TGTGCCAGCAGCCTTGGGGGGGGTACCCAGCCCCAGCATTTT.

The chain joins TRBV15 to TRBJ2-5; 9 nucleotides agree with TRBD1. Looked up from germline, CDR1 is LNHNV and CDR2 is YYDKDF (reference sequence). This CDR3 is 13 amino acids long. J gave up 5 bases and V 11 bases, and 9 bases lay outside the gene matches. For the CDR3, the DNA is TGTGCCTGTCAGACAGGGGGAGTGGAGACCCAGTACTTC. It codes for CACQTGGVETQYF.

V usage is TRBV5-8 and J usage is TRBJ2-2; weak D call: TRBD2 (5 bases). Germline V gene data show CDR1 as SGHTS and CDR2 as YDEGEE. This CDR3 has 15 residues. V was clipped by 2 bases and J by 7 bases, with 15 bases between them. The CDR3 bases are TGTGCCAGCAGCTTACGCGCGGGTCAGGTCGGGGAGCTGTTTTTT. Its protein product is CASSLRAGQVGELFF.

CDR3 amino acids: CASSLGGSLNEQYF. The CDR3 DNA is TGTGCCAGCAGCTTAGGAGGGAGTCTTAACGAGCAGTACTTC. The V and J genes are TRBV11-3 and TRBJ2-7; tentative D call: TRBD2 (5 bases). The CDR3 loop spans 14 amino acids. Germline V gene lookup returns CDR1 SGHNT and CDR2 YENEEA. V lost 1 base, J lost 5 bases, and 12 bases lay in between.

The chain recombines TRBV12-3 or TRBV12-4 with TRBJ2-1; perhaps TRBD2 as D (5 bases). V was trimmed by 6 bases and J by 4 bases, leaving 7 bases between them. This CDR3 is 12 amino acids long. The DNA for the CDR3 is TGTGCCAGCAGGACTACATACAATGAGCAGTTCTTC. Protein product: CASRTTYNEQFF.

As DNA, the CDR3 is TGTGCCAGCACCGGGACAGGGTCTGGCACTGAAGCTTTCTTT. This translates into CASTGTGSGTEAFF. The genes are TRBV7-2 and TRBJ1-1, with TRBD1 matching 9 bases. Losses at the gene ends were 7 bases for V and 4 bases for J; bases not matched to a gene: 7. The CDR3 runs to 14 residues. CDR1 SGHTA and CDR2 FQGNSA come from the germline V gene.

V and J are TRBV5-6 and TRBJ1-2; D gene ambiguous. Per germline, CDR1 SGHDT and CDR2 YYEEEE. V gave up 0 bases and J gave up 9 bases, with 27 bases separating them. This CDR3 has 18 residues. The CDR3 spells CASSLAGIRIRERASYTF. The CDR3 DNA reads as TGTGCCAGCAGCTTGGCCGGTATTAGGATAAGGGAAAGGGCGAGCTACACCTTC.

CDR3 amino acids: CASSQEGSGNQPQHF. The DNA for the CDR3 is TGTGCCAGCAGCCAAGAGGGGAGCGGGAATCAGCCCCAGCATTTT. This chain joins TRBV4-2 and TRBJ1-5, with D unclear. The V end was cut by 0 bases, the J end by 4 bases, with 10 bases between. CDR3 length: 15 amino acids. Per the germline V gene, CDR1 is LGHNA and CDR2 is YNFKEQ.